This T cell receptor beta chain is from a study of OX40 agonist ivuxolimab in advanced cancers. In the study overall: Six ivuxolimab dose levels, 0.01 to 10 mg/kg, were given intravenously every 2 weeks. Therapy given before enrollment (anti-PD-1, anti-PD-L1 or anti-CTLA-4) was allowed, and over 35% had some.

The data were produced by immunoSEQ multiplex PCR, yet TCRdb's version contains in-frame clones alone and is incomplete. The table includes around 70,000 clones, roughly 80% detected once. Study findings and constraints: Circulating CD4+ and CD8+ T cells showed clonal expansion by week 6 at 0.1 to 3.0 mg/kg.

Autoimmune disease history or systemic immunosuppression meant exclusion. In regard to this clone: Its antigen remains unknown.

The V gene's germline CDR1 is MDHEN and CDR2 SYDVKM. There are 13 residues in the CDR3. V shed 7 bases and J shed 3 bases, with 12 bases lying between them. The clonotype was recovered from an adult with an advanced solid tumor such as melanoma, head and neck, liver or kidney cancer. This chain links TRBV28 with TRBJ1-2, with a weak D call TRBD1 (5 bases). Material: CD4+ or CD8+ T cells sorted from blood, obtained in a trial of the OX40 agonist ivuxolimab. DNA of the CDR3: TGTGCCAGCAATAGCAGGGCGGACTATGGCTACACCTTC. It encodes CASNSRADYGYTF.